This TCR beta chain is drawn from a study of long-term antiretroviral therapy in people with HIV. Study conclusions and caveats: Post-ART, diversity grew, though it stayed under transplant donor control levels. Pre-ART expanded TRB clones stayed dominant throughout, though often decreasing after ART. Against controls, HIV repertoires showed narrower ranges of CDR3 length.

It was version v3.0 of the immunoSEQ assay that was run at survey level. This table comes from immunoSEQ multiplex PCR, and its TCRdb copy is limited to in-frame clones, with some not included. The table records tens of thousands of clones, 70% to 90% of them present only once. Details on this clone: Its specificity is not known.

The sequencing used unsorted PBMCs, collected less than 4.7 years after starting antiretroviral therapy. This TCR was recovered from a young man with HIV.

For the CDR3, the DNA is TGTGCCAGCAGCTTATCTAGCGGGGGAGGCGAGCAGTACTTC. It specifies CASSLSSGGGEQYF. This chain joins TRBV7-8 and TRBJ2-7; 10 positions match TRBD2. J gave up 6 bases and V 2 bases, and 4 bases lay outside the gene matches. This CDR3 has 14 residues. In germline, CDR1 is SGHVS, CDR2 FQNEAQ.